This passage covers 28 T cell receptor beta chains from one sample sequenced in a study of T cells in localized non-small cell lung cancer. Libraries were prepared by immunoSEQ multiplex PCR; TCRdb keeps only in-frame clonotypes and omits some of them. The data hold around 24,000 clones, with roughly 90% observed a single time. The sequences come from peripheral blood, collected before any cancer treatment. These receptors were obtained from a man aged 35 to 70 with stage I squamous cell lung carcinoma.

This rearrangement joins TRBV28 to TRBJ1-5; TRBD1 might be the D (5 bases). Germline V gene data show CDR1 as MDHEN and CDR2 as SYDVKM. V was pared by 2 bases and J by 5 bases, with 31 bases between. The CDR3 is 21 residues long. CDR3 sequence reads: CASSLPLRLGEGTSGYQPQHF. The CDR3 DNA is TGTGCCAGCAGTTTACCATTACGCCTTGGAGAGGGGACCTCGGGCTATCAGCCCCAGCATTTT.

The chain combines TRBV19 with TRBJ1-5, with 7 bases that match TRBD1. CDR3 length: 16 residues. Germline-derived CDR1 and CDR2 are LNHDA and SQIVND (reference sequence). V was clipped by 1 base and J by 1 base; unmatched bases: 4. The CDR3 is CASSIGGGGSNQPQHF. The CDR3 DNA reads as TGTGCCAGTAGTATAGGAGGAGGGGGCAGCAATCAGCCCCAGCATTTT.

The chain combines TRBV7-2 with TRBJ2-4; no clear D gene. CDR1 is SGHTA, CDR2 FQGNSA, per germline. V lost 5 bases, J lost 0 bases, and 8 bases lay in between. The CDR3 sequence is 14 residues long. This chain's CDR3 is CASSQEIAKNIQYF. The CDR3 DNA is TGTGCCAGCAGCCAAGAGATAGCCAAAAACATTCAGTACTTC.

The rearrangement links TRBV10-3 to TRBJ2-2, with D perhaps matching TRBD1 or TRBD2 (5 bases each). CDR1 and CDR2 from the germline V gene are ENHRY and SYGVKD. V lost 6 bases to trimming and J lost 7 bases, with 15 bases between them. This CDR3 is built from 14 residues. The CDR3 region has the DNA TGTGCCATCAGCCCCGGGATAGACAGCGGGGAGCTGTTTTTT. Amino acids: CAISPGIDSGELFF.

This chain uses TRBV7-2 with TRBJ2-3, with D unclear. The germline V gene encodes CDR1 SGHTA and CDR2 FQGNSA. Deletions cut 7 bases from V and 4 bases from J, with 9 bases between. CDR3 length equals 12 residues. CDR3: CASTPAADTQYF. The DNA for the CDR3 is TGTGCCAGCACTCCGGCCGCAGATACGCAGTATTTT.

The chain joins TRBV10-3 to TRBJ1-2; TRBD1 matches 10 bases. The CDR3 length is 16 residues. Per germline, CDR1 ENHRY and CDR2 SYGVKD. V shed 2 bases, J shed 4 bases, and the junction held 7 bases outside the gene matches. The CDR3: CAISEEGTGVFYGYTF. The CDR3 DNA reads as TGTGCCATCAGTGAGGAAGGGACAGGGGTTTTCTATGGCTACACCTTC.

The rearrangement joins TRBV29-1 to TRBJ1-3; 7 nucleotides match TRBD1. The V gene's germline CDR1 is SQVTM and CDR2 ANQGSEA. V trimming: 6 bases; J trimming: 0 bases; junction bases outside the gene matches: 8. CDR3 length: 15 residues. The CDR3 nucleotides read TGCAGCGTCATACCGGGACAGAGCTCTGGAAACACCATATATTTT. Its protein is CSVIPGQSSGNTIYF.

The chain recombines TRBV5-1 with TRBJ2-7; 7 nucleotides match TRBD2. This CDR3 contains 14 residues. The V and J ends lost 0 bases and 6 bases, in that order; junction bases with no gene match: 6. Germline V gene lookup returns CDR1 SGHRS and CDR2 YFSETQ. The CDR3 loop reads CASSLDSGESEQYF. For the CDR3, the DNA is TGCGCCAGCAGCTTGGACAGCGGGGAAAGCGAGCAGTACTTC.

The chain combines TRBV7-9 with TRBJ1-1; D perhaps matches TRBD1 (5 bases). V lost 5 bases and J lost 1, with 17 bases in between. The CDR3 is 16 residues long. From germline, CDR1 is SEHNR and CDR2 FQNEAQ (reference sequence). CDR3 sequence reads: CASSKSSPGGNTEAFF. DNA of the CDR3: TGTGCCAGCAGCAAATCCAGCCCCGGGGGGAACACTGAAGCTTTCTTT.

The chain combines TRBV30 with TRBJ2-3, with TRBD2 matching over 10 bases. With V trimmed by 0 bases and J by 5 bases, 5 bases remained unmatched. This CDR3 contains 15 residues. Per germline, CDR1 GTSNPN and CDR2 SVGIG (reference sequence). CDR3 nucleotide sequence: TGTGCCTGGAGTGTACGGTTAGCGGGGGGAGATACGCAGTATTTT. Its translation: CAWSVRLAGGDTQYF.

The V gene is TRBV30, the J gene TRBJ1-6; TRBD1 might be the D (6 bases). V was shortened by 0 bases and J by 10 bases, with 16 bases between the two germline ends. The CDR3 runs to 15 residues. Germline V gene data show CDR1 as GTSNPN and CDR2 as SVGIG (reference sequence). The CDR3: CAWSVGGQFDSPLHF. Written as DNA, the CDR3 is TGTGCCTGGAGTGTAGGGGGACAATTCGACTCACCCCTCCACTTT. Based on the CDR3 plus reference TRBV30 and TRBJ1-6, the full variable domain is SQTIHQWPATLVQPVGSPLSLECTVEGTSNPNLYWYRQAAGRGLQLLFYSVGIGQISSEVPQNLSASRPQDRQFILSSKKLLLSDSGFYLCAWSVGGQFDSPLHFGNGTRLTVT.

The rearrangement links TRBV18 to TRBJ1-5; 7 bases line up with TRBD1. The V segment lost 2 bases and the J segment 6 bases; nucleotides outside the gene matches: 10. The V gene's germline CDR1 is KGHSH and CDR2 LQKENI. The CDR3 is 16 amino acids. The DNA for the CDR3 is TGTGCCAGCTCACCAGGACAGGACCCGGGCGGTCAGCCCCAGCATTTT. This gives the protein CASSPGQDPGGQPQHF. The whole variable domain, remainder taken from reference TRBV18 and TRBJ1-5, is NAGVMQNPRHLVRRRGQEARLRCSPMKGHSHVYWYRQLPEEGLKFMVYLQKENIIDESGMPKERFSAEFPKEGPSILRIQQVVRGDSAAYFCASSPGQDPGGQPQHFGDGTRLSIL.

This clone was seen a single time. The chain has TRBV4-1 and TRBJ1-2, with 7 positions matching TRBD1. Looked up from germline, CDR1 is MGHRA and CDR2 is YSYEKL. This CDR3 spans 13 amino acids. V shed 8 bases, J shed 2 bases, and the junction held 5 bases outside the gene matches. For the CDR3, the DNA is TGCGCCAGCTTCGGGACAGACAACTATGGCTACACCTTC. Translation: CASFGTDNYGYTF.

The chain employs TRBV29-1 and TRBJ1-1, with 7 bases fitting TRBD1. The CDR3 spans 14 residues. Germline CDR1 is SQVTM and CDR2 is ANQGSEA. Trimming took 1 base from V and 9 from J; bases not matched to a gene: 11. CDR3 nucleotides: TGCAGCGTTGAAGGGCGGGAGGGGGCGCAAAAAGCTTTCTTT. This encodes CSVEGREGAQKAFF.

This clone was recorded once. The chain employs TRBV25-1 and TRBJ2-7, with 9 bases aligning to TRBD1. Losses at the gene ends were 1 base for V and 2 bases for J; bases not matched to a gene: 3. Germline CDR1 MGHDK, CDR2 SYGVNS. The CDR3 covers 15 residues. The CDR3 loop is CASSEWDRAPYEQYF. The CDR3 DNA reads as TGTGCCAGCAGTGAATGGGACAGGGCTCCCTACGAGCAGTACTTC.

The sample holds one count of this clone. The rearrangement links TRBV27 to TRBJ2-3; 11 nucleotides agree with TRBD2. There are 14 residues in the CDR3. V trimming: 3 bases; J trimming: 4 bases; junction bases outside the gene matches: 0. CDR1 MNHEY and CDR2 SMNVEV come from the germline V gene (reference sequence). DNA for the CDR3: TGTGCCAGCAGTTTTAGCGGGGGGGCAGATACGCAGTATTTT. This codes for CASSFSGGADTQYF.

This chain joins TRBV5-4 and TRBJ2-6; D could derive from TRBD1 or TRBD2 (5 bases each). This CDR3 region has 13 residues. The germline V gene has CDR1 SGHNT and CDR2 YYREEE (reference sequence). The V and J ends lost 9 bases and 3 bases respectively, with 10 bases between them. The CDR3: CATGAVGANVLTF. The DNA for the CDR3 is TGTGCCACCGGGGCTGTTGGGGCCAACGTCCTGACTTTC.

The chain combines TRBV7-9 with TRBJ1-6; D ambiguous. Trimming left V 3 bases short and J 4 bases short, with 4 bases between. The CDR3 is made up of 13 amino acids. CDR1 is SEHNR, CDR2 FQNEAQ, per germline (reference sequence). The CDR3 nucleotides read TGTGCCAGCAGCTTTGAATATAATTCACCCCTCCACTTT. Encoded protein: CASSFEYNSPLHF.

This chain connects TRBV7-2 to TRBJ1-5; the D gene is possibly TRBD1 (5 bases). V was shortened by 1 base and J by 8 bases, with 12 bases between the two germline ends. CDR3 length: 14 residues. In germline, CDR1 is SGHTA, CDR2 FQGNSA. In DNA, the CDR3 is TGTGCCAGCAGCTTAGTTGGGTGGGGCGAGCCCCAGCATTTT. It is translated as CASSLVGWGEPQHF.

The chain joins TRBV15 to TRBJ2-4; unclear D gene. The germline V gene has CDR1 LNHNV and CDR2 YYDKDF (reference sequence). V was clipped by 0 bases and J by 2 bases, with 8 bases between them. CDR3 length equals 15 residues. For the CDR3, the DNA is TGTGCCACCAGCAGAGATCGACAATCCAAAAACATTCAGTACTTC. Protein sequence: CATSRDRQSKNIQYF.

Turning to this clone: The junction departs from germline at one end; a sequencing error may be responsible. Other DNA sequences within the sample encode an identical CDR3. The rearrangement uses TRBV13 and TRBJ1-1; D is undetermined. CDR1 PRHDT and CDR2 FYEKMQ come from the germline V gene (reference sequence). There are 13 residues in the CDR3. The CDR3 bases are TGTGCCAGTAGCTCCGAGGACGGTCCTGAAGCTTTCTTT. It specifies CASSSEDGPEAFF. The full variable domain, rest sourced from reference TRBV13 and TRBJ1-1, is AAGVIQSPRHLIKEKRETATLKCYPIPRHDTVYWYQQGPGQDPQFLISFYEKMQSDKGSIPDRFSAQQFSDYHSELNMSSLELGDSALYFCASSSEDGPEAFFGQGTRLTVV.

The J gene is TRBJ2-7, the V gene TRBV27; 8 bases align to TRBD1. Per the germline V gene, CDR1 is MNHEY and CDR2 is SMNVEV (reference sequence). The CDR3 extends over 14 amino acids. V shed 2 bases, J shed 3 bases, and the junction held 3 bases outside the gene matches. The CDR3 nucleotides are TGTGCCAGCAGTTTAGTACAGGGGGTCTACGAGCAGTACTTC. This codes for CASSLVQGVYEQYF.

The chain carries TRBV13 and TRBJ1-3; D uncertain. Germline V gene lookup returns CDR1 PRHDT and CDR2 FYEKMQ (reference sequence). The V and J ends lost 0 bases and 2 bases respectively, with 5 bases between them. CDR3 size: 14 residues. CDR3 protein: CASSLGGTGNTIYF. In DNA, the CDR3 is TGTGCCAGCAGCTTAGGGGGGACTGGAAACACCATATATTTT.

The chain has TRBV6-6 and TRBJ2-7; 10 nucleotides match TRBD2. Trimming removed 6 bases from V and 1 base from J; junction bases left unmatched: 3. CDR1 and CDR2 (germline): MNHNY, SVGAGI (reference sequence). This CDR3 contains 14 residues. The CDR3 nucleotides are TGTGCCAGCAGAGCTAGCGGGGGTTCCTACGAGCAGTACTTC. Its translation: CASRASGGSYEQYF.

The chain couples TRBV2 to TRBJ2-1; 9 nucleotides match TRBD2. Germline CDR1 SNHLY, CDR2 FYNNEI. The CDR3 runs 16 residues. The V gene end was trimmed by 7 bases and the J gene end by 7 bases; junction bases not matched to a gene: 14. The CDR3 protein is CASTTPGAGGLNEQFF. In DNA, the CDR3 is TGTGCCAGCACCACCCCAGGGGCGGGGGGGCTGAATGAGCAGTTCTTC.

The gene calls are TRBV5-5 and TRBJ2-2; TRBD1 might be the D (5 bases). The CDR3 is made up of 16 amino acids. V lost 1 base and J lost 0, with 10 bases in between. The germline CDR1 and CDR2 sequences are SGHKS and YYEKEE (reference sequence). As DNA, the CDR3 is TGTGCCAGCAGCTTGAACCCAGGGTCGAACACCGGGGAGCTGTTTTTT. Amino acid sequence: CASSLNPGSNTGELFF.

This chain joins TRBV28 and TRBJ1-6; TRBD1 aligns across 7 bases. This CDR3 has 13 amino acids. CDR1 is MDHEN and CDR2 is SYDVKM in the germline V gene. Trimming removed 8 bases from V and 8 bases from J; junction bases left unmatched: 6. Here the CDR3 DNA reads TGTGCCAGCCTTCGGACAGGCGATTCACCCCTCCACTTT. Its protein product is CASLRTGDSPLHF. The full variable domain, in which reference TRBV28 and TRBJ1-6 provide the parts outside the CDR3, is DVKVTQSSRYLVKRTGEKVFLECVQDMDHENMFWYRQDPGLGLRLIYFSYDVKMKEKGDIPEGYSVSREKKERFSLILESASTNQTSMYLCASLRTGDSPLHFGNGTRLTVT.

The chain recombines TRBV9 with TRBJ1-1; D is unclear. From germline, CDR1 is SGDLS and CDR2 YYNGEE. The CDR3 contains 16 residues. Trimming pared 0 bases from V and 0 bases from J, leaving 12 bases between. The CDR3 sequence is CASSVGGGVMNTEAFF. CDR3 coding DNA: TGTGCCAGCAGCGTAGGAGGTGGCGTCATGAACACTGAAGCTTTCTTT.